Given below is one T cell receptor (beta chain) in context. The source of the sample is a study of blood T cell repertoires in COVID-19. Whole-study context: The United States, Italy and Spain provided the acute and convalescent COVID-19 samples. PBMCs, B-cell-depleted T cells, or T cells were the source of the cDNA or gDNA that made up the material.

This CDR3 comprises 15 residues. Germline CDR1 reads KGHSH; CDR2 reads LQKENI. V shed 3 bases, J shed 6 bases, and the junction held 9 bases outside the gene matches. Original handling: Amplification of reference gene primers provided the estimated nucleated cell counts. Assay used: immunoSEQ multiplex PCR; TCRdb lists only in-frame clones, some missing. For V, J and clone size, that table is used; D and trimming come from the DNA. The sample carries 25,000 to 35,000 clones, 75% to 85% recorded once. Sample: peripheral blood. This sequence originates from a man between 65 and 79 years old with active COVID-19. The chain joins TRBV18 to TRBJ1-2; TRBD1 aligns across 8 bases. The CDR3: CASSPTTGGYDGYTF. In DNA form, the CDR3 reads TGTGCCAGCTCACCCACAACAGGGGGTTATGATGGCTACACCTTC.